The source of this T cell receptor beta chain is a study of shared clonotypes between healthy human individuals. Study results and limitations: Researchers sampled blood only, noting tissue repertoires likely differ.

The assay was immunoSEQ multiplex PCR, and TCRdb's table has in-frame clones only and misses some. The data hold hundreds of thousands of clones, with 60% to 80% observed a single time. About this clone: As yet, its antigen is unknown.

The V end lost 5 bases, the J end lost 4 bases, and 18 bases lay between the germline ends. The CDR3 runs to 16 residues. Germline V gives CDR1 SEHNR, CDR2 FQNEAQ (reference sequence). The TCR comes from a woman in her 40s in good health. Some clones in this sample may be carry-over from other donors' samples. The sample taken for sequencing was PBMCs. The rearrangement joins TRBV7-9 to TRBJ2-1, with D maybe TRBD2 (5 bases). CDR3 in amino acids: CASSTRSADSYNEQFF. The CDR3 coding sequence is TGTGCCAGCAGCACCAGGTCAGCGGATTCTTACAATGAGCAGTTCTTC.